This T cell receptor (beta chain) is from a study of cytomegalovirus exposure and HLA in healthy donors. Overall study results and limits: Upon later analysis, TCR association rates were observed to vary by HLA locus, being highest for DRB1 and lowest for HLA-C. The classifier reportedly diagnosed cytomegalovirus status with high specificity and sensitivity.

PCR primers comprised 60 Vbeta and 13 Jbeta primers. The data were produced by immunoSEQ multiplex PCR, yet TCRdb's version contains in-frame clones alone and is incomplete. The sample has about 120,000 clones; less than 85% are singletons. About this clone itself: What it binds is not known.

This clonotype was sampled from a middle-aged woman in good health and CMV-seronegative. The sequenced material came from PBMCs.

The chain's CDR3 is CASSQGTGYEQYF. CDR3 DNA: TGCGCCAGCAGCCAAGGTACAGGGTACGAGCAGTACTTC. The chain has TRBV4-3 and TRBJ2-7; the D gene is possibly TRBD1 (6 bases). V was clipped by 1 base and J by 4 bases, with 8 bases between them. This CDR3 spans 13 amino acids. Germline V gene data show CDR1 as LGHNA and CDR2 as YSLEER.